This T cell receptor (beta chain) originates from a study of beta chain features in type 1 diabetes. Germline V lookup: CDR1 SGHTA, CDR2 FQGNSA. Trimming took off 1 base at V and 13 bases at J, with 17 bases between the two ends. This CDR3 is built from 13 residues. TCRB transcripts that were expressed got sequenced, as all of the isolated RNA had been reverse transcribed. TCRdb's copy holds only in-frame clones and misses some; the assay was immunoSEQ multiplex PCR. The sample shows around 500,000 clones, about an eighth of them seen only once. This clone was recorded a few times. Sequencing input: naive CD4+ T cells from blood. The chain combines TRBV7-2 with TRBJ2-7; D is unclear. This TCR was recovered from a woman under 30 in good health. This CDR3 is CASSLGGGGGFYV. The DNA for the CDR3 is TGTGCCAGCAGCTTAGGGGGTGGCGGCGGATTTTACGTC.